The 2 T cell receptor beta chains reported below all come from one sample, sequenced in a study of shared T cell receptors in the human thymus. TCRdb's table, derived via immunoSEQ multiplex PCR, lists solely in-frame clones and lacks some. The sample yields hundreds of thousands of clones, roughly 88% seen once. These data also formed part of another study, on human thymus T cells.

The sequenced sample consisted of thymocytes. The receptors derive from a boy under two years old with a congenital heart defect.

The chain is built from TRBV27 and TRBJ2-1, with 7 bases lining up with TRBD2. The CDR3 has 18 amino acids. The V segment lost 0 bases and the J segment 1 base; nucleotides outside the gene matches: 9. Germline CDR1 reads MNHEY; CDR2 reads SMNVEV (reference sequence). In nucleotides, the CDR3 is TGTGCCAGCAGTTTATCCGGGAGGAAGGGGCTTTCCTACAATGAGCAGTTCTTC. Its protein is CASSLSGRKGLSYNEQFF.

The chain is built from TRBV6-1 and TRBJ2-3; D could derive from TRBD1 or TRBD2 (5 bases each). V was pared by 7 bases and J by 7 bases, with 15 bases between. The CDR3 extends over 13 amino acids. CDR1 and CDR2 (germline): MNHNS, SASEGT. In nucleotides, the CDR3 is TGTGCCAGCATTGAGGGGCCGTCCCATACGCAGTATTTT. This encodes CASIEGPSHTQYF.